This T cell receptor (beta chain) comes out of a study of shared clonotypes between healthy human individuals. Study overall: Participating donors consisted of a couple of women and a few men aged 18 to 49. CD4 naive and memory got three plates each, CD8 naive two, CD8 memory one. Overall study findings and caveats: Relative to clonotypes present in all four donors, those not shared had lower generation probabilities.

Comment on this clone: Antigen specificity is unknown.

Germline CDR1 and CDR2: LNHDA and SQIVND (reference sequence). Trimming removed 6 bases at V and 0 bases at J, with 11 bases between. This CDR3 is 15 amino acids long. Researchers ran the assay at a deep level. Sequencing was performed with immunoSEQ multiplex PCR; in TCRdb, only in-frame clones are kept and a portion is missing. The repertoire consists of about 770,000 clones, with 55% to 80% occurring once and the leading ten covering approximately 1.8%. The origin of this receptor is a woman in her twenties or thirties in good health. This chain uses TRBV19 with TRBJ2-2; D uncertain. Sequencing was done on a sample of memory CD4+ T cells sorted from blood. Documented subset: CD45RA-negative fraction. Written as DNA, the CDR3 is TGTGCCAGTAGCCGTGGTCAATCGAACACCGGGGAGCTGTTTTTT. It codes for CASSRGQSNTGELFF.